The T cell receptor (beta chain) described here comes from a study of blood T cell repertoires in COVID-19. Across the whole study: Acute and convalescent COVID-19 samples came from the United States, Italy and Spain. From T cells, B-cell-depleted T cells, or PBMCs came the material, which was cDNA or gDNA.

Original analysis: Cell counts per sample came from amplifying reference gene primers. The table came from immunoSEQ multiplex PCR; TCRdb's copy has only in-frame clones and leaves some out. V and J calls and clone size are those listed in that table; D and trimming were worked out from the DNA. The sample lists 280,000 or so clones, approximately 85% occurring once. Trimming removed 2 bases at V and 1 base at J, with 14 bases between. Germline V gene data show CDR1 as ENHRY and CDR2 as SYGVKD. The CDR3 sequence is 16 residues long. This receptor was obtained from a man between 18 and 35 years old with active or convalescent COVID-19. What was sequenced was peripheral blood. The gene calls are TRBV10-3 and TRBJ1-1; tentatively, D is TRBD1 (5 bases). The CDR3 DNA is TGTGCCATCAGTGAGAAGAAGATTCAGGGGAACACTGAAGCTTTCTTT. Its translation: CAISEKKIQGNTEAFF.